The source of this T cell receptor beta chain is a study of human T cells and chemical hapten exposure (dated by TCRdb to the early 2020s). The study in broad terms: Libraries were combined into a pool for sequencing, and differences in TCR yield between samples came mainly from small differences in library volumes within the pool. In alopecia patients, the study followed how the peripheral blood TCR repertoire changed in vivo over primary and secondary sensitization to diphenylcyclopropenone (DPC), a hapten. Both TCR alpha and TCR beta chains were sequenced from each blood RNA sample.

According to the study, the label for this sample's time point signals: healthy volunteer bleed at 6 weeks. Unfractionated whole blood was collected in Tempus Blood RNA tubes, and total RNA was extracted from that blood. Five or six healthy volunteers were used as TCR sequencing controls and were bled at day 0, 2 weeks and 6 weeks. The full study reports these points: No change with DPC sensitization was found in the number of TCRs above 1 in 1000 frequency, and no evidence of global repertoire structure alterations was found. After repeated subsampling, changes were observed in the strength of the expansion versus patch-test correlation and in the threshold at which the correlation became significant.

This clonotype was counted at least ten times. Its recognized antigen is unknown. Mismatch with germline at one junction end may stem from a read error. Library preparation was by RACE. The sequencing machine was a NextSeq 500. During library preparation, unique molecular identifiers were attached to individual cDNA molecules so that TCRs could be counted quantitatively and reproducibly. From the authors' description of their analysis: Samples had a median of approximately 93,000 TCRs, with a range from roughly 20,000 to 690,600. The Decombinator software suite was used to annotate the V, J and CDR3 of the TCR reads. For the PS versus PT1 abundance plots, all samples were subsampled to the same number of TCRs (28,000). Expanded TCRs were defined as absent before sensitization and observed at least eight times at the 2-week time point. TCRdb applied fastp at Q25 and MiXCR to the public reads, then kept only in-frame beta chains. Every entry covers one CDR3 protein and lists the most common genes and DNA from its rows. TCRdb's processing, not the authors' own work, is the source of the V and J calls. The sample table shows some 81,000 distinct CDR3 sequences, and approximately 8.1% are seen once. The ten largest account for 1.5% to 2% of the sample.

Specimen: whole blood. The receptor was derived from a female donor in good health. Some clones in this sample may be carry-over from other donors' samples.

The sequenced DNA: TGTGCCAGCAGTTTCCGCAGGGGCAACCAGCCCCAGCATTTT. It is translated as CASSFRRGNQPQHF. In this chain, TRBV12-3 or TRBV12-4 is recombined with TRBJ1-5, and perhaps TRBD1 as D gene, on 6 matching bases. The CDR3 starts with the cysteine, ends with the phenylalanine, and has 14 residues. This entry keeps only the CDR3 DNA: 42 bases, framed from base 1.